This T cell receptor (beta chain) emerged from a study of blood T cell repertoires in COVID-19. For the study at large: COVID-19 samples, acute and convalescent, were from the United States, Italy and Spain. From T cells, B-cell-depleted T cells, or PBMCs came the material, which was cDNA or gDNA.

CDR1 is GTSNPN, CDR2 SVGIG, per germline (reference sequence). The V end was cut by 5 bases, the J end by 3 bases, with 10 bases between. This CDR3 region has 13 residues. Original analysis: Estimation of nucleated cell counts relied on the amplification of reference gene primers. Assay used: immunoSEQ multiplex PCR; TCRdb lists only in-frame clones, some missing. V and J calls and clone size are given by that table; D and trimming were obtained from the DNA. The sample consists of more than 300,000 clones, over 70% of them appearing once. This chain links TRBV30 with TRBJ1-4, with a possible D match to TRBD1 (6 bases). Sequenced: peripheral blood. The receptor was derived from a woman aged 45-65 years with COVID-19, enrolled during active disease. DNA for the CDR3: TGTGCCTGGGCAGGGGTCTCTAATGAAAAACTGTTTTTT. It specifies CAWAGVSNEKLFF. The full variable domain, completed using reference TRBV30 and TRBJ1-4, is SQTIHQWPATLVQPVGSPLSLECTVEGTSNPNLYWYRQAAGRGLQLLFYSVGIGQISSEVPQNLSASRPQDRQFILSSKKLLLSDSGFYLCAWAGVSNEKLFFGSGTQLSVL.